This TCR beta chain is drawn from a study of PD-1 blockade in classical Hodgkin lymphoma. The CDR3 spans 14 residues. Germline V gene data show CDR1 as SGDLS and CDR2 as YYNGEE. Trimming removed 0 bases from V and 4 bases from J, with 8 bases in between. Repertoires were generated with immunoSEQ multiplex PCR, while TCRdb's copy carries only in-frame clones and drops some. The profile shows about 17,000 clones, 90% of them singletons. Time point noted: newly diagnosed, previously untreated cHL patient sample. Comparison used PBMCs from newly diagnosed, untreated classical Hodgkin lymphoma. Sequencing was carried out using peripheral blood mononuclear cells (PBMCs). The chain combines TRBV9 with TRBJ2-1; D is perhaps TRBD2 (5 bases). The TCR was taken from a human donor with classical Hodgkin lymphoma. CDR3 sequence: CASSVGGSYNEQFF. In nucleotides, the CDR3 is TGTGCCAGCAGCGTAGGAGGGAGTTACAATGAGCAGTTCTTC.